The sequence of this T cell receptor (beta chain) was determined in a study of blood T cell repertoires in COVID-19. Assignment of participants to cohorts was predicated upon participant-reported clinical history. Trimming cost V 5 bases and J 4 bases, with 11 bases left between them. Germline values: CDR1 MNHEY, CDR2 SMNVEV (reference sequence). This CDR3 is built from 14 residues. In the original analysis: Cell counts per sample came from amplifying reference gene primers. Assay: immunoSEQ multiplex PCR; the TCRdb copy retains only in-frame clones and omits some. The DNA was the basis for D and trimming; V, J and clone size are from that table. This sample has 250,000 to 300,000 clones, with 88% found just once.

V usage is TRBV27 and J usage is TRBJ2-2; D gene uncertain. Source material: PBMCs or T cells enriched from blood (not recorded which). This clonotype originated in a woman aged 60-75 years in a cohort exposed to, infected with or recovered from COVID-19 (not recorded which). This CDR3 is CASSNEAATGELFF. The CDR3 DNA reads TGTGCCAGCAGTAATGAGGCGGCCACCGGGGAGCTGTTTTTT.